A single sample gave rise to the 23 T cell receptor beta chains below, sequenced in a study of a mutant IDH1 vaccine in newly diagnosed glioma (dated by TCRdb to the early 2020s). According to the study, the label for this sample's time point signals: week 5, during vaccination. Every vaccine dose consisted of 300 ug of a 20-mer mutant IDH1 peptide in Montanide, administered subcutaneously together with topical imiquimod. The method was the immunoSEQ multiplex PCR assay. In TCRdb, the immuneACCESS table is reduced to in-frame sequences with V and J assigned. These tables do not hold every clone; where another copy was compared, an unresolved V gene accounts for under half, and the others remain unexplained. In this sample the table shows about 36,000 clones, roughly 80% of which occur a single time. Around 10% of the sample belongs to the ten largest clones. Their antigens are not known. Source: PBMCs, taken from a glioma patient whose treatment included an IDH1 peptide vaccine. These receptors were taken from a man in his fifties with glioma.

The chain's CDR3 is CASSRDRSQETQYF. CDR3 coding DNA: TGTGCCAGCAGCCGGGACAGGAGCCAAGAGACCCAGTACTTC. The chain recombines TRBV7-8 with TRBJ2-5; 8 nucleotides align to TRBD1. Per germline, CDR1 SGHVS and CDR2 FQNEAQ. The CDR3 length is 14 residues. The J segment lost 1 base and the V segment lost 5 bases, leaving 3 bases of the junction unmatched.

CDR3 bases: TGTGCCAGCAGGAGACAGGGCCAAGAGACCCAGTACTTC. Translated, it gives CASRRQGQETQYF. V usage is TRBV6-1 and J usage is TRBJ2-5, with 7 bases fitting TRBD1. Germline loops: CDR1 MNHNS, CDR2 SASEGT. The CDR3 is 13 residues long. The V gene end was trimmed by 6 bases and the J gene end by 1 base; junction bases not matched to a gene: 2.

The CDR3 DNA follows: TGTGCCACCAGCAGAGACCAAGGGACTGGGGCCAACGTCCTGACTTTC. Its translation is CATSRDQGTGANVLTF. The chain recombines TRBV15 with TRBJ2-6, with no clear D. The CDR3 runs 16 residues. Trimming took off 0 bases at V and 2 bases at J, with 8 bases between the two ends. Germline V gene sequence: CDR1 LNHNV, CDR2 YYDKDF (reference sequence).

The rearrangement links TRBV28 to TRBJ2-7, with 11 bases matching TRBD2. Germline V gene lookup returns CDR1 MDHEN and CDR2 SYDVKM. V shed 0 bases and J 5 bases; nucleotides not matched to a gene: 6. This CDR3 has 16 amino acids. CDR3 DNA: TGTGCCAGCAGTTTATGGGATAGCGGGAGGGCCAACGAGCAGTACTTC. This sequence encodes CASSLWDSGRANEQYF.

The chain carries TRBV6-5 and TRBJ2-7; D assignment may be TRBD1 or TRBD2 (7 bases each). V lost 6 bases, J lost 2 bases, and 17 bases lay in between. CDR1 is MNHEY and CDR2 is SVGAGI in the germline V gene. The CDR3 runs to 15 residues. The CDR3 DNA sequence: TGTGCCAGCAGGAGACAGGGAGGGCTCCCCTACGAGCAGTACTTC. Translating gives CASRRQGGLPYEQYF.

The CDR3 region is CASSAGREEKLFF. The CDR3 DNA is TGTGCCAGTAGTGCCGGCAGGGAAGAAAAACTGTTTTTT. V gene TRBV19 combines with J gene TRBJ1-4; D is perhaps TRBD1 (5 bases). The CDR3 has 13 amino acids. Trimming left V 5 bases short and J 8 bases short, with 12 bases between. CDR1 LNHDA and CDR2 SQIVND come from the germline V gene (reference sequence).

CDR3 coding DNA: TGTGCCAGAGGAGGGGCGGGAGGTGGAGATACGCAGTATTTT. This encodes CARGGAGGGDTQYF. The V gene is TRBV2, the J gene TRBJ2-3, with 8 bases identical to TRBD2. This CDR3 is built from 14 residues. Per germline, CDR1 SNHLY and CDR2 FYNNEI. The V gene end was trimmed by 9 bases and the J gene end by 5 bases; junction bases not matched to a gene: 10. Full variable domain (remainder filled in from reference TRBV2 and TRBJ2-3): EPEVTQTPSHQVTQMGQEVILRCVPISNHLYFYWYRQILGQKVEFLVSFYNNEISEKSEIFDDQFSVERPDGSNFTLKIRSTKLEDSAMYFCARGGAGGGDTQYFGPGTRLTVL.

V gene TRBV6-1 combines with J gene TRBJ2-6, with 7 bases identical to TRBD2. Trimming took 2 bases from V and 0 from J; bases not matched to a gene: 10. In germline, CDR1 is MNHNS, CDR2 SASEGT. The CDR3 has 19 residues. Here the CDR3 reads CASSEMTPSGDSGANVLTF. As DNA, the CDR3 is TGTGCCAGCAGTGAAATGACGCCTAGCGGAGACTCTGGGGCCAACGTCCTGACTTTC.

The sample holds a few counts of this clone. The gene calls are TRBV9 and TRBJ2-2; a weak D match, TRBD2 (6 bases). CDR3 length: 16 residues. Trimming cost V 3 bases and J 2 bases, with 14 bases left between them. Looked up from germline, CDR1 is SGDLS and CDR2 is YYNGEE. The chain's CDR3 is CASSGYSGPNTGELFF. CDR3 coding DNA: TGTGCCAGCAGCGGGTACAGCGGGCCTAACACCGGGGAGCTGTTTTTT.

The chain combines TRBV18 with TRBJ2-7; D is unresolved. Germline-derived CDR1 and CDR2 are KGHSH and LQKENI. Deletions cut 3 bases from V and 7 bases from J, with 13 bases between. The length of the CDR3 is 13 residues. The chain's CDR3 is CASSPAPFGEQYF. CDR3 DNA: TGTGCCAGCTCACCCGCCCCCTTCGGAGAGCAGTACTTC.

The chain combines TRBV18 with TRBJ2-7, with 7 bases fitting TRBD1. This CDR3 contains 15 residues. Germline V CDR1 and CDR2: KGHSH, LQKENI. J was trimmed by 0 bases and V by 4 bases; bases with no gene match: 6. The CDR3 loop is CASSLGQAASYEQYF. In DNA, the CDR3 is TGTGCCAGCTCACTCGGACAGGCCGCCTCCTACGAGCAGTACTTC.

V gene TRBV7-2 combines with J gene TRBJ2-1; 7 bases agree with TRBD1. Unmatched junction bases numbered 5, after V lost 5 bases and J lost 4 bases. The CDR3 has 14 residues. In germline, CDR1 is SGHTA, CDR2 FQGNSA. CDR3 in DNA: TGTGCCAGCAGCCCCGGGACAGATTACAATGAGCAGTTCTTC. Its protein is CASSPGTDYNEQFF. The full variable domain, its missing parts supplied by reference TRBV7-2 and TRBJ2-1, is GAGVSQSPSNKVTEKGKDVELRCDPISGHTALYWYRQSLGQGLEFLIYFQGNSAPDKSGLPSDRFSAERTGGSVSTLTIQRTQQEDSAVYLCASSPGTDYNEQFFGPGTRLTVL.

The CDR3 DNA reads as TGCGCCAGCCTGGGGACGGAGAACACTGAAGCTTTCTTT. Residues: CASLGTENTEAFF. The chain joins TRBV10-1 to TRBJ1-1; D may be TRBD1 (5 bases). V lost 8 bases and J 1 base, leaving 11 bases between the germline ends. CDR3 length: 13 residues. Germline V CDR1 and CDR2: WNHNN, SYGVQD (reference sequence).

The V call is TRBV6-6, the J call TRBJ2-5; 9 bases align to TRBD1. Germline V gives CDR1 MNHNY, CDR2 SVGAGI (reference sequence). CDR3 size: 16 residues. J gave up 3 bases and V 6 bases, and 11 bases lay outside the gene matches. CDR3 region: CASRWGQTGGEETQYF. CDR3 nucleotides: TGTGCCAGCAGGTGGGGCCAGACAGGGGGAGAAGAGACCCAGTACTTC.

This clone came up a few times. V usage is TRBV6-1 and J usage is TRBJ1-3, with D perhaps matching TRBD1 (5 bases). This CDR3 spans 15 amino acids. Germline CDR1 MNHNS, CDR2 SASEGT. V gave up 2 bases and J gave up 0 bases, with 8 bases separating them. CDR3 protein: CASSETDTSGNTIYF. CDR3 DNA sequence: TGTGCCAGCAGTGAAACGGACACCTCTGGAAACACCATATATTTT.

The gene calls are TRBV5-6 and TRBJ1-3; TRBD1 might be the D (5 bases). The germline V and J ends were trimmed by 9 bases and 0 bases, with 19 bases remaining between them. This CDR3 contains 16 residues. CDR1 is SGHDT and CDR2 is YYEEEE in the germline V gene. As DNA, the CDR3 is TGTGCCACCGGTAAATGGGGACCGAGCTCTGGAAACACCATATATTTT. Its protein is CATGKWGPSSGNTIYF.

In nucleotides, the CDR3 is TGTGCCAGCAGCTCATCGACAGGGAGCATCGGTGGCTACACCTTC. Translated, it gives CASSSSTGSIGGYTF. The chain combines TRBV7-2 with TRBJ1-2, with 7 bases matching TRBD1. The V segment lost 4 bases and the J segment 7 bases; nucleotides outside the gene matches: 12. The CDR3 length is 15 residues. CDR1 is SGHTA and CDR2 is FQGNSA in the germline V gene.

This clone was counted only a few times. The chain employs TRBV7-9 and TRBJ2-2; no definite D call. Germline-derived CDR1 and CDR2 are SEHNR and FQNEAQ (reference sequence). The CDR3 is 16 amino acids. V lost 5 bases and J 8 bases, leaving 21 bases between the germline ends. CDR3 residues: CASSPSDLAKVGELFF. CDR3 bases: TGTGCCAGCAGCCCATCGGACCTCGCTAAAGTTGGGGAGCTGTTTTTT.

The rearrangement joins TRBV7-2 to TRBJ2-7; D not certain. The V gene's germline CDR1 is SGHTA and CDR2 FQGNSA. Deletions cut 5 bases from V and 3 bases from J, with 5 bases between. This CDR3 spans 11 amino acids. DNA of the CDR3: TGTGCCAGCAGCCCAGGCTACGAGCAGTACTTC. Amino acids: CASSPGYEQYF.

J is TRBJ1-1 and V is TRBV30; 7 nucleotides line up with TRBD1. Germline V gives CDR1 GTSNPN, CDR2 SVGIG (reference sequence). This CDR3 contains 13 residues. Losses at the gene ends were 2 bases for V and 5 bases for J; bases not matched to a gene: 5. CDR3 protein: CAWSFRGKTEAFF. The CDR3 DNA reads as TGTGCCTGGAGTTTCAGGGGGAAAACTGAAGCTTTCTTT.

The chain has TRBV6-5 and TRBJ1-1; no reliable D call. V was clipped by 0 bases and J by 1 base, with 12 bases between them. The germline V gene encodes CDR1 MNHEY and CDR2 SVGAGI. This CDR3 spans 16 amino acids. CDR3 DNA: TGTGCCAGCAGTTACTCGAGTGGTTCGGGGAACACTGAAGCTTTCTTT. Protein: CASSYSSGSGNTEAFF.

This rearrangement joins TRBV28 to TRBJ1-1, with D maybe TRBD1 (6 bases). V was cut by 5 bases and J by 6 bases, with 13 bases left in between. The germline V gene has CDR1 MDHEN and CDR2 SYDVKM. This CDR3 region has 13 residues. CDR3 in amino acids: CASSQGGGAEAFF. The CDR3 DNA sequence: TGTGCCAGCAGTCAGGGAGGGGGGGCTGAAGCTTTCTTT.

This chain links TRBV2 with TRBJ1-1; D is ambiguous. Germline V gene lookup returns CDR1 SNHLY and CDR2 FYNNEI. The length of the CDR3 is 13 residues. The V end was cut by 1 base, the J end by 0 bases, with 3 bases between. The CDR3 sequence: CASSEELNTEAFF. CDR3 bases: TGTGCCAGCAGTGAAGAACTGAACACTGAAGCTTTCTTT.